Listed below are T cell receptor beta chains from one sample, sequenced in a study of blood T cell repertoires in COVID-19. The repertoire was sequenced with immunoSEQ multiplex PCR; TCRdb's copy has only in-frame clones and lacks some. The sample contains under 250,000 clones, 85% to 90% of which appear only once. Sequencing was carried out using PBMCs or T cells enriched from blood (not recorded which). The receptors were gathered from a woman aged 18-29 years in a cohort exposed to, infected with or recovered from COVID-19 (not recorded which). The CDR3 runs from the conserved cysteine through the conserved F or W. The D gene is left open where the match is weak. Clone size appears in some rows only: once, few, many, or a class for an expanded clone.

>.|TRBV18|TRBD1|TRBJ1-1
CASSPRQGLAFF
TGTGCCAGCTCACCACGACAGGGCCTAGCTTTCTTT
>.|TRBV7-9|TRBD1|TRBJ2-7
CASTLQGWYEQYF
TGTGCCAGCACCCTACAGGGGTGGTACGAGCAGTACTTC
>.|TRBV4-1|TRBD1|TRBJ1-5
CASSQWGSDRGDQPQHF
TGCGCCAGCAGCCAATGGGGTTCGGACAGGGGAGATCAGCCCCAGCATTTT
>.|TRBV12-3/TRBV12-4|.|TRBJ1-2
CASSLASNYGYTF
TGTGCCAGCAGTTTAGCCTCTAACTATGGCTACACCTTC
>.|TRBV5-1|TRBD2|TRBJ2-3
CASSLAGRSTDTQYF
TGCGCCAGCAGCCTAGCGGGTAGAAGCACAGATACGCAGTATTTT
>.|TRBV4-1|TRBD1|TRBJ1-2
CASSQLPGQGSYGYTF
TGCGCCAGCAGCCAACTACCGGGACAGGGGTCCTATGGCTACACCTTC
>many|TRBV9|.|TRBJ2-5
CASSVEAGQETQYF
TGTGCCAGCAGCGTAGAGGCAGGGCAAGAGACCCAGTACTTC
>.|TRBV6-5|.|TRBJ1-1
CASSPTGNTEAFF
TGTGCCAGCAGTCCGACGGGGAACACTGAAGCTTTCTTT
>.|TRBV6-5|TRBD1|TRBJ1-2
CATTGGYGYTF
TGTGCCACCACAGGGGGCTATGGCTACACCTTC
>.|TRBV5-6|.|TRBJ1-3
CASSLIQGAGNTIYF
TGTGCCAGCAGCCTTATACAGGGAGCTGGAAACACCATATATTTT
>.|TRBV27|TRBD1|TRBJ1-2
CASRPGTGIGYTF
TGTGCCAGCAGACCCGGGACAGGGATCGGCTACACCTTC
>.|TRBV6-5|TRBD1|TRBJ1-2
CASSPGQGLDGYTF
TGTGCCAGCAGCCCGGGACAGGGGCTGGATGGCTACACCTTC
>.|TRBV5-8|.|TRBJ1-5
CASSLAAGDINQPQHF
TGTGCCAGCAGCTTGGCGGCAGGGGATATCAATCAGCCCCAGCATTTT
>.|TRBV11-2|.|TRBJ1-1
CASSPGGRPEAFF
TGTGCCAGCAGCCCGGGGGGCAGACCGGAAGCTTTCTTT
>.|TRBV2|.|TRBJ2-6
CASRGGSTGANVLTF
TGTGCCAGCAGAGGTGGTAGCACTGGGGCCAACGTCCTGACTTTC